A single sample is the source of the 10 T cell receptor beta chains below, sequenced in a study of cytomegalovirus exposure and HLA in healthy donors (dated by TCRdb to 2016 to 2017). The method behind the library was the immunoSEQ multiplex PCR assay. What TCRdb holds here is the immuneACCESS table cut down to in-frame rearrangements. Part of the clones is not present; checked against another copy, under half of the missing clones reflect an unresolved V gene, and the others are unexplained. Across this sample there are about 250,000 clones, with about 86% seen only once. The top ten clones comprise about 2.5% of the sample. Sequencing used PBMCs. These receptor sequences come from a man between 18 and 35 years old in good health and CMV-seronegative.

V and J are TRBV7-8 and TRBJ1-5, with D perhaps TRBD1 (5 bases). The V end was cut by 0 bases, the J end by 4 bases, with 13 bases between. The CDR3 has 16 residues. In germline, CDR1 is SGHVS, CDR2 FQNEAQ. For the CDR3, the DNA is TGTGCCAGCAGCTTAGCCAGCGGGACTGTTAATCAGCCCCAGCATTTT. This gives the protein CASSLASGTVNQPQHF.

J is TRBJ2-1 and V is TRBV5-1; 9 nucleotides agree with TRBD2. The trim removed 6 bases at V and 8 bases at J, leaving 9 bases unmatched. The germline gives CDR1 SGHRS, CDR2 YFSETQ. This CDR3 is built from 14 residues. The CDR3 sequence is CASTRSGGVDEQFF. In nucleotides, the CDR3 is TGCGCCAGCACCCGTAGCGGGGGTGTTGATGAGCAGTTCTTC.

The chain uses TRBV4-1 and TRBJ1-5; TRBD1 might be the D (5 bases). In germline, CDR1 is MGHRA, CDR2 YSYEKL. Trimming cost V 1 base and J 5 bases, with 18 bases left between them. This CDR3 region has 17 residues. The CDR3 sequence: CASSQVRLDRMDQPQHF. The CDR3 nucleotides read TGCGCCAGCAGCCAAGTGAGACTAGACAGAATGGATCAGCCCCAGCATTTT.

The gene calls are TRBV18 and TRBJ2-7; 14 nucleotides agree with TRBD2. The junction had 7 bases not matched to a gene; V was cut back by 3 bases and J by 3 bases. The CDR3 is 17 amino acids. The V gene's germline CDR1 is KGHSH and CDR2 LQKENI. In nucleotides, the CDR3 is TGTGCCAGCTCACCGGGGACTAGCGGGAGTAGTGGCTACGAGCAGTACTTC. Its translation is CASSPGTSGSSGYEQYF.

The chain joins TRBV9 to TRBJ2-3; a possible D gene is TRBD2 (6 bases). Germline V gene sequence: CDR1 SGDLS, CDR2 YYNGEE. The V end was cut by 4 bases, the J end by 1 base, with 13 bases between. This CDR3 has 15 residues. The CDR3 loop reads CASSLRGFRTDTQYF. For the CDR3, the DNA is TGTGCCAGCAGCCTTCGGGGGTTCCGCACAGATACGCAGTATTTT.

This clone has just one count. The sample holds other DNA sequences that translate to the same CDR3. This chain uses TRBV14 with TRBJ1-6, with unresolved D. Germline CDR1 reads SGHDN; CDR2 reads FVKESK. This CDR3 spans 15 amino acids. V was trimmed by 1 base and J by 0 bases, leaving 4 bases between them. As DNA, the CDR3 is TGTGCCAGCAGCCAAGGTAGCTCCTATAATTCACCCCTCCACTTT. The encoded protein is CASSQGSSYNSPLHF.

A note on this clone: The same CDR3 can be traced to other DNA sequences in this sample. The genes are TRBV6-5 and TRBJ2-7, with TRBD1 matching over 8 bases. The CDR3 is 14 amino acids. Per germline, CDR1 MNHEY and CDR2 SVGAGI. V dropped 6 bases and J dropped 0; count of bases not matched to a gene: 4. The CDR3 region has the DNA TGTGCCAGCAGCCGGACAGGGAGCTCCTACGAGCAGTACTTC. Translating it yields CASSRTGSSYEQYF.

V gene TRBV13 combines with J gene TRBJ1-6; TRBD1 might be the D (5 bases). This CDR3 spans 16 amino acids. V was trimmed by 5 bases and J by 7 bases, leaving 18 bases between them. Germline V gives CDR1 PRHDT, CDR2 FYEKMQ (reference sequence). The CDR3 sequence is CASSPFGGVKNSPLHF. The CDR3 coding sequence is TGTGCCAGCAGCCCGTTCGGGGGTGTCAAGAATTCACCCCTCCACTTT.

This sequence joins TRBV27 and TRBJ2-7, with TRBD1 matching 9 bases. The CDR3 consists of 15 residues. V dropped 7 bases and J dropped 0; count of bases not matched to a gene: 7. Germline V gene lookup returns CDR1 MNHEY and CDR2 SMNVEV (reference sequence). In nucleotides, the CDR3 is TGTGCCAGCAAATTTCGGACAGGGGCCTCCTACGAGCAGTACTTC. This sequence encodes CASKFRTGASYEQYF.

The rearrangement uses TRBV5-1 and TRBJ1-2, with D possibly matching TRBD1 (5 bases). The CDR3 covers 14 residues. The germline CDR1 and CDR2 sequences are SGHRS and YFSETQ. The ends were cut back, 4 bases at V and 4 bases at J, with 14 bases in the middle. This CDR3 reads CASSITGGTYGYTF. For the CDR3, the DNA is TGCGCCAGCAGCATTACCGGGGGTACCTATGGCTACACCTTC.